These 27 T cell receptor beta chains originate from one sample sequenced in a study of CD8+ T cells in alopecia areata. Once RNA had been extracted, it was reverse transcribed into cDNA to act as the sequencing template. Libraries were prepared by immunoSEQ multiplex PCR; TCRdb keeps only in-frame clonotypes and omits some of them. The sample has about 200,000 clones, 50% to 60% seen once. The treatment: oral pan-JAK inhibitor, 5-10 mg twice daily. Material: CD4+ T cells sorted from blood, obtained at week 4, from a patient treated with tofacitinib. The receptors stem from a human donor with alopecia areata.

V is TRBV11-2 and J is TRBJ2-7; tentatively, D is TRBD2 (6 bases). The CDR3 has 15 residues. The V and J ends lost 0 bases and 6 bases respectively, with 15 bases between them. The germline V gene encodes CDR1 SGHAT and CDR2 FQNNGV. The CDR3 reads CASSLERDLRGEQYF. The CDR3, as DNA: TGTGCCAGCAGCTTAGAGCGGGACCTTAGGGGCGAGCAGTACTTC. Combining the CDR3 with reference TRBV11-2 and TRBJ2-7 gives the whole variable domain EAGVAQSPRYKIIEKRQSVAFWCNPISGHATLYWYQQILGQGPKLLIQFQNNGVVDDSQLPKDRFSAERLKGVDSTLKIQPAKLEDSAVYLCASSLERDLRGEQYFGPGTRLTVT.

This chain links TRBV29-1 with TRBJ2-5; TRBD1 might be the D (5 bases). The length of the CDR3 is 14 residues. The germline V and J ends were trimmed by 3 bases and 2 bases, with 13 bases remaining between them. CDR1 and CDR2 (germline): SQVTM, ANQGSEA. CDR3 residues: CSVEKGQGQETQYF. The CDR3 region has the DNA TGCAGCGTTGAGAAAGGGCAGGGACAAGAGACCCAGTACTTC.

The count of this clone is one. The V and J genes are TRBV5-1 and TRBJ1-6; TRBD1 might be the D (5 bases). The V gene's germline CDR1 is SGHRS and CDR2 YFSETQ. V lost 0 bases to trimming and J lost 10 bases, with 14 bases between them. This CDR3 spans 15 amino acids. CDR3: CASSLVTEGSSPLHF. CDR3 DNA: TGCGCCAGCAGCTTGGTGACAGAGGGTAGCTCACCCCTCCACTTT.

A remark on this clone: One junction end disagrees with the germline gene, perhaps due to a read error. V is TRBV29-1 and J is TRBJ1-2; TRBD1 aligns across 7 bases. The germline V gene encodes CDR1 SQVTM and CDR2 ANQGSEA. This CDR3 has 13 residues. The CDR3 nucleotides are TGTTTCGCAGGGGGGGCCATATCCTATGGCTACACCTTC. Its translation is CFAGGAISYGYTF.

In its sample, this clone was seen a few times. The chain uses TRBV2 and TRBJ2-3; 9 nucleotides align to TRBD2. Per the germline V gene, CDR1 is SNHLY and CDR2 is FYNNEI. The V gene end was trimmed by 6 bases and the J gene end by 2 bases; junction bases not matched to a gene: 3. This CDR3 has 14 residues. CDR3 bases: TGTGCCAGCAGGCCGGGACTAGCCACAGATACGCAGTATTTT. Its protein is CASRPGLATDTQYF.

As for this clone: Other DNA sequences in this sample translate to the same CDR3. This chain joins TRBV13 and TRBJ2-7, with D possibly being TRBD2 (6 bases). The V gene lost 3 bases and the J gene lost 4 bases, with 13 bases spanning the gap. Germline CDR1 PRHDT, CDR2 FYEKMQ (reference sequence). The CDR3 is 14 residues long. CDR3: CASSLRTGTYEQYF. For the CDR3, the DNA is TGTGCCAGCAGCTTGAGGACGGGGACTTACGAGCAGTACTTC.

The sample holds a few counts of this clone. The gene calls are TRBV7-9 and TRBJ2-5; weak D call: TRBD1 (5 bases). CDR3 length: 14 amino acids. CDR1 and CDR2 (germline): SEHNR, FQNEAQ (reference sequence). V was shortened by 2 bases and J by 2 bases, with 9 bases between the two germline ends. Here the CDR3 reads CASSLKRTQETQYF. In nucleotides, the CDR3 is TGTGCCAGCAGCTTAAAACGGACACAAGAGACCCAGTACTTC.

J is TRBJ1-2 and V is TRBV29-1, with D possibly TRBD1 on 6 matching bases. The CDR3 runs to 11 residues. V was pared by 3 bases and J by 7 bases, with 9 bases between. Germline loops: CDR1 SQVTM, CDR2 ANQGSEA. The DNA for the CDR3 is TGCAGCGTTGAGAGGGGGGGTGGCTACACCTTC. It translates to CSVERGGGYTF.

This rearrangement joins TRBV9 to TRBJ2-3; no clear D. The ends were cut back, 3 bases at V and 2 bases at J, with 10 bases in the middle. The germline V gene has CDR1 SGDLS and CDR2 YYNGEE. The CDR3 sequence is 14 residues long. The CDR3 spells CASSAGRFTDTQYF. The CDR3 DNA is TGTGCCAGCAGCGCCGGAAGGTTCACAGATACGCAGTATTTT.

The chain is built from TRBV7-9 and TRBJ1-2, with 7 bases identical to TRBD1. The V and J ends lost 4 bases and 8 bases, in that order; junction bases with no gene match: 4. The germline CDR1 and CDR2 sequences are SEHNR and FQNEAQ (reference sequence). The CDR3 spans 12 residues. The CDR3 is CASSYRGYGYTF. The CDR3 bases are TGTGCCAGCAGCTACAGGGGCTACGGCTACACCTTC.

The rearrangement joins TRBV9 to TRBJ2-1; no definite D call. This CDR3 region has 14 residues. V gave up 0 bases and J gave up 0 bases, with 4 bases separating them. Germline V gene sequence: CDR1 SGDLS, CDR2 YYNGEE. For the CDR3, the DNA is TGTGCCAGCAGCGTAGGGAGCTCCTACAATGAGCAGTTCTTC. This gives the protein CASSVGSSYNEQFF.

Only a few counts were recorded for this clone. The rearrangement joins TRBV10-3 to TRBJ2-2; 8 nucleotides align to TRBD1. Per the germline V gene, CDR1 is ENHRY and CDR2 is SYGVKD. The CDR3 is made up of 14 amino acids. After removal of 10 bases from V and 1 base from J, the junction contained 5 bases not matched to a gene. The CDR3 DNA is TGTGCCACCCAGGGGGCTTTGAACACCGGGGAGCTGTTTTTT. Translation: CATQGALNTGELFF.

This chain links TRBV5-1 with TRBJ2-5; TRBD2 agrees at 9 bases. The CDR3 consists of 14 residues. CDR1 is SGHRS, CDR2 YFSETQ, per germline. Trimming removed 3 bases from V and 4 bases from J; junction bases left unmatched: 4. CDR3 region: CASSYAGGPETQYF. The CDR3 nucleotides read TGCGCCAGCAGCTACGCGGGGGGGCCAGAGACCCAGTACTTC.

The chain employs TRBV9 and TRBJ2-5; tentatively, D is TRBD2 (6 bases). Germline loops: CDR1 SGDLS, CDR2 YYNGEE. The germline V and J ends were trimmed by 0 bases and 7 bases, with 10 bases remaining between them. CDR3 length: 13 residues. The DNA for the CDR3 is TGTGCCAGCAGCGTAGCCCGGCGGGGGACCCAGTACTTC. Amino acid sequence: CASSVARRGTQYF.

The J gene is TRBJ1-5, the V gene TRBV30; 10 bases match TRBD1. This CDR3 has 17 amino acids. Trimming took 0 bases from V and 2 from J; bases not matched to a gene: 7. Germline lookup yields CDR1 GTSNPN and CDR2 SVGIG (reference sequence). The CDR3 sequence is CAWSVRQGAIRNQPQHF. The CDR3 DNA follows: TGTGCCTGGAGTGTCCGACAGGGGGCGATCCGCAATCAGCCCCAGCATTTT. Combining the CDR3 with reference TRBV30 and TRBJ1-5 gives the whole variable domain SQTIHQWPATLVQPVGSPLSLECTVEGTSNPNLYWYRQAAGRGLQLLFYSVGIGQISSEVPQNLSASRPQDRQFILSSKKLLLSDSGFYLCAWSVRQGAIRNQPQHFGDGTRLSIL.

This clone turned up a few times. The V gene is TRBV29-1, the J gene TRBJ2-3; 7 bases map to TRBD1. CDR1 is SQVTM, CDR2 ANQGSEA, per germline. The CDR3 has 13 residues. Trimming at V came to 6 bases and at J to 4 bases, leaving 7 bases not matched to a gene. The CDR3 reads CSVAEGAPDTQYF. The CDR3 region has the DNA TGCAGCGTGGCAGAGGGGGCCCCAGATACGCAGTATTTT.

This sequence joins TRBV4-1 and TRBJ2-7; TRBD2 aligns across 8 bases. CDR1 and CDR2 from the germline V gene are MGHRA and YSYEKL. Trimming cost V 3 bases and J 2 bases; bases outside gene matches: 6. This CDR3 region has 15 residues. The CDR3 here is CASSHATSGTYEQYF. CDR3 bases: TGCGCCAGCAGCCACGCAACTAGCGGAACCTACGAGCAGTACTTC.

This clone was picked up a small number of times. V gene TRBV5-4 combines with J gene TRBJ1-2; the match to TRBD1 covers 7 bases. The junction had 2 bases not matched to a gene; V was cut back by 4 bases and J by 2 bases. CDR3 length: 13 amino acids. From germline, CDR1 is SGHNT and CDR2 YYREEE (reference sequence). The CDR3 nucleotides are TGTGCCAGCAGCGTGGGACAGAACTATGGCTACACCTTC. This codes for CASSVGQNYGYTF. Supplemented by reference TRBV5-4 and TRBJ1-2, the full variable domain reads ETGVTQSPTHLIKTRGQQVTLRCSSQSGHNTVSWYQQALGQGPQFIFQYYREEENGRGNFPPRFSGLQFPNYSSELNVNALELDDSALYLCASSVGQNYGYTFGSGTRLTVV.

The J gene is TRBJ1-6, the V gene TRBV7-2; D possibly corresponds to TRBD1 (6 bases). V lost 3 bases and J 6 bases, leaving 12 bases between the germline ends. Germline CDR1 reads SGHTA; CDR2 reads FQGNSA. The CDR3 sequence is 15 residues long. CDR3 sequence: CASSFPGAGNSPLHF. In DNA form, the CDR3 reads TGTGCCAGCAGCTTCCCAGGGGCAGGTAATTCACCCCTCCACTTT.

This chain uses TRBV4-3 with TRBJ2-7; D is perhaps TRBD1 (6 bases). Looked up from germline, CDR1 is LGHNA and CDR2 is YSLEER. The germline V and J ends were trimmed by 3 bases and 3 bases, with 12 bases remaining between them. The CDR3 totals 14 residues. The CDR3 nucleotides are TGCGCCAGCAGCCAGATGACAGGAAACTACGAGCAGTACTTC. Translation gives CASSQMTGNYEQYF.

This clone was seen only a few times. This rearrangement joins TRBV10-3 to TRBJ2-3; 10 bases match TRBD2. The germline gives CDR1 ENHRY, CDR2 SYGVKD. V trimming: 8 bases; J trimming: 2 bases; junction bases outside the gene matches: 10. The CDR3 contains 16 residues. CDR3 in amino acids: CAIGGLAGDYTDTQYF. The CDR3 region has the DNA TGTGCCATCGGGGGCCTAGCGGGGGACTACACAGATACGCAGTATTTT.

This clone was counted a few times. Other DNA sequences within the sample encode an identical CDR3. This rearrangement joins TRBV29-1 to TRBJ2-2, with unresolved D. Per the germline V gene, CDR1 is SQVTM and CDR2 is ANQGSEA. V shed 0 bases and J shed 6 bases, with 2 bases lying between them. CDR3 length: 11 amino acids. This chain's CDR3 is CSVEDPGELFF. The CDR3 DNA sequence: TGCAGCGTTGAAGACCCCGGGGAGCTGTTTTTT.

This sequence joins TRBV13 and TRBJ2-7, with D possibly being TRBD2 (5 bases). This CDR3 contains 13 residues. Between the trimmed V and J ends, which lost 5 bases and 6 bases, there was a span of 14 bases. CDR1 is PRHDT, CDR2 FYEKMQ, per germline (reference sequence). CDR3 loop: CASSLTGVTEQYF. CDR3 nucleotides: TGTGCCAGCAGCCTGACCGGGGTTACCGAGCAGTACTTC.

The chain has TRBV29-1 and TRBJ2-7; a possible D gene is TRBD1 (5 bases). The length of the CDR3 is 11 residues. V lost 6 bases and J lost 8, with 14 bases in between. The germline CDR1 and CDR2 sequences are SQVTM and ANQGSEA. CDR3 nucleotide sequence: TGCAGCGTGGGGCGTGGGGAAAAGCAGTACTTC. It is translated as CSVGRGEKQYF.

This clone was counted only a few times. This sequence joins TRBV10-3 and TRBJ2-1, with D perhaps matching TRBD2 (6 bases). Germline CDR1 reads ENHRY; CDR2 reads SYGVKD. There are 14 residues in the CDR3. Trimming left V 2 bases short and J 6 bases short, with 11 bases between. In DNA form, the CDR3 reads TGTGCCATCAGTGAGCCTGTGCGGGGCAATGAGCAGTTCTTC. It translates to CAISEPVRGNEQFF.

J is TRBJ2-1 and V is TRBV29-1; 10 positions agree with TRBD2. The germline V gene encodes CDR1 SQVTM and CDR2 ANQGSEA. Trimming removed 8 bases from V and 5 bases from J; junction bases left unmatched: 6. The CDR3 has 13 amino acids. As DNA, the CDR3 is TGCAGCACGGGACTAGCGCAAAACAATGAGCAGTTCTTC. The encoded protein is CSTGLAQNNEQFF.

The V gene is TRBV10-3, the J gene TRBJ2-5; the match to TRBD1 covers 8 bases. The CDR3 spans 15 residues. Germline V CDR1 and CDR2: ENHRY, SYGVKD. After removal of 5 bases from V and 3 bases from J, the junction contained 8 bases not matched to a gene. The chain's CDR3 is CAISRDRPPEETQYF. The CDR3 DNA is TGTGCCATCAGTCGGGACAGGCCACCTGAAGAGACCCAGTACTTC.